This T cell receptor beta chain stems from a study of cytomegalovirus exposure and HLA in healthy donors. Study-level findings and limits: Researchers counted approximately 160 TCR beta chains as cytomegalovirus-associated. Sequences of the TCR beta chain were said to predict the HLA-A and HLA-B alleles of most subjects accurately.

Researchers ran the PCR with 60 Vbeta and 13 Jbeta primers. Clones were sequenced by immunoSEQ multiplex PCR, and TCRdb holds only the in-frame ones, with some missing. The table for this sample gives 65,000 to 80,000 clones. As for this clone: Its antigen is still unknown.

V trimming: 7 bases; J trimming: 2 bases; junction bases outside the gene matches: 17. Germline values: CDR1 SNHLY, CDR2 FYNNEI. The CDR3 covers 17 residues. V and J are TRBV2 and TRBJ2-7, with 7 positions matching TRBD2. Material for sequencing was PBMCs. This clonotype originated in a female donor in good health and CMV-seropositive. The CDR3 is CASIGSSGPLSAYEQYF. CDR3 sequence (DNA): TGTGCCAGCATAGGGTCTAGCGGACCTCTGAGCGCCTACGAGCAGTACTTC.